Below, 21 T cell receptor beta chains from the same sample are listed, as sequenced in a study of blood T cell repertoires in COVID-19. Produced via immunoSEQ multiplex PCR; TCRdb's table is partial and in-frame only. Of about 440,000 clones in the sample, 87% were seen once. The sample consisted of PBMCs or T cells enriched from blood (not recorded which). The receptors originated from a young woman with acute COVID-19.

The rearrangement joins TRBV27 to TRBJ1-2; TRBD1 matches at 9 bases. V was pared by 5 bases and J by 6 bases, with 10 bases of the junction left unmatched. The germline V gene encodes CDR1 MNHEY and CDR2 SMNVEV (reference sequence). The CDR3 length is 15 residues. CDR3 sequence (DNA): TGTGCCAGCAGTCCGAGGGGGACAGGGAAACATGGCTACACCTTC. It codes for CASSPRGTGKHGYTF.

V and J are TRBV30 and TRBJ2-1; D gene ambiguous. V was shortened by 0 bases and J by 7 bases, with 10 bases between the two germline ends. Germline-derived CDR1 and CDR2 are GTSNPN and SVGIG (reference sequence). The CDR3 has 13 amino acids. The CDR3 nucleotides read TGTGCCTGGAGTGTACTGAATCAAAATGAGCAGTTCTTC. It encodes CAWSVLNQNEQFF.

The DNA of the CDR3 is TGTGCCGCCGGACTAGCGGGAGTCTATGAGCAGTTCTTC. Translation: CAAGLAGVYEQFF. The V gene is TRBV25-1, the J gene TRBJ2-1, with TRBD2 matching over 13 bases. Germline V CDR1 and CDR2: MGHDK, SYGVNS. The CDR3 is 13 residues long. The V and J ends lost 11 bases and 8 bases, in that order; junction bases with no gene match: 6.

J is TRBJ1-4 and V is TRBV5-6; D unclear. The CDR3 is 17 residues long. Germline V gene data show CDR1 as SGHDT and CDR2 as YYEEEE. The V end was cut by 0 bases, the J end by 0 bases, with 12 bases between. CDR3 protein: CASSLDALLATNEKLFF. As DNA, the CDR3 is TGTGCCAGCAGCTTGGATGCACTTCTCGCAACTAATGAAAAACTGTTTTTT.

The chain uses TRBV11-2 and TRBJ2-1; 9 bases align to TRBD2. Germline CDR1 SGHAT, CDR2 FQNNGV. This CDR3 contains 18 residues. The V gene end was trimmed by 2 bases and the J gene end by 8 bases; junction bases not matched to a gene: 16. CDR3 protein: CASSLRASGIGYYDEQFF. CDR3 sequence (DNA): TGTGCCAGCAGCTTACGCGCTAGCGGGATAGGTTATTACGATGAGCAGTTCTTC.

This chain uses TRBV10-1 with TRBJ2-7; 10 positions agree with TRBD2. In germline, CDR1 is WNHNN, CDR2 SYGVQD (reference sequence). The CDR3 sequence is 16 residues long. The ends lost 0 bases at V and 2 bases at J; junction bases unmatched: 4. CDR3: CASSESIAGGPYEQYF. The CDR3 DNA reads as TGCGCCAGCAGTGAGTCAATAGCGGGAGGACCCTACGAGCAGTACTTC.

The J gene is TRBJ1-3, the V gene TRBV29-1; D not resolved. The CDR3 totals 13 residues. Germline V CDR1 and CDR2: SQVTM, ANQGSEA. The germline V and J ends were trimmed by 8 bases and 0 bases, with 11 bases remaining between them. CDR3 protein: CSIGGPSGNTIYF. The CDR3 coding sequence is TGCAGCATCGGCGGTCCCTCTGGAAACACCATATATTTT.

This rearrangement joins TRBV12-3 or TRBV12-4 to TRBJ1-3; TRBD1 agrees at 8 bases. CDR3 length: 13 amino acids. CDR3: CVQGQDSGNTIYF. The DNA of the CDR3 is TGTGTACAGGGACAGGACTCTGGAAACACCATATATTTT.

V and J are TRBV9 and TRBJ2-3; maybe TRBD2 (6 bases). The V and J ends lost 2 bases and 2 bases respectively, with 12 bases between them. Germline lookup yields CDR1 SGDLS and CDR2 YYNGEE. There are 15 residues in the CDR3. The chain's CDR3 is CASSVSAGITDTQYF. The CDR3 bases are TGTGCCAGCAGCGTGTCGGCGGGGATCACAGATACGCAGTATTTT.

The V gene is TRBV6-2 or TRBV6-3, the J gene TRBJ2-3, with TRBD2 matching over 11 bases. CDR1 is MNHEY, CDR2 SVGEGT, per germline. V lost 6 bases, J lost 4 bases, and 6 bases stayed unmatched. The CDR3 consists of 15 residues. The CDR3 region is CASSPSGGHSDTQYF. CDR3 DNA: TGTGCCAGCAGCCCTAGCGGGGGGCACTCAGATACGCAGTATTTT.

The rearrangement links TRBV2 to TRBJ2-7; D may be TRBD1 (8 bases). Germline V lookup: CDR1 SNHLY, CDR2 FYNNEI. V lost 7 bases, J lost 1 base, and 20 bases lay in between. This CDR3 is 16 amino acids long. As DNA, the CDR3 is TGTGCCAGCACCGCGCGGACAGGGAGGGGGTCCTACGAGCAGTACTTC. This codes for CASTARTGRGSYEQYF.

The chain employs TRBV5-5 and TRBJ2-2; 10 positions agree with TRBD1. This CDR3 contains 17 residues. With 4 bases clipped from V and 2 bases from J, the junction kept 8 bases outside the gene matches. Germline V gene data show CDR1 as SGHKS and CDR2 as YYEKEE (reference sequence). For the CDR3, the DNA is TGTGCCAGCAGCACCTATTTGACAGGGGGCAACACCGGGGAGCTGTTTTTT. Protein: CASSTYLTGGNTGELFF.

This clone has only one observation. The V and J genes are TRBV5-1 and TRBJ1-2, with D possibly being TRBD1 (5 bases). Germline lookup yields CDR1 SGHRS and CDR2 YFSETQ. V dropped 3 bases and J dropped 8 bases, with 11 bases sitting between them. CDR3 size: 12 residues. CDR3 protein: CASSSGEGGYTF. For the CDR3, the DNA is TGCGCCAGCAGCTCGGGGGAAGGGGGCTACACCTTC.

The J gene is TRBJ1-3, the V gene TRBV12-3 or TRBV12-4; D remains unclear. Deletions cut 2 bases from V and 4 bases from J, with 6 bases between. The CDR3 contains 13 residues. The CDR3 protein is CASSLTAGNTIYF. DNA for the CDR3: TGTGCCAGCAGTTTAACAGCCGGAAACACCATATATTTT.

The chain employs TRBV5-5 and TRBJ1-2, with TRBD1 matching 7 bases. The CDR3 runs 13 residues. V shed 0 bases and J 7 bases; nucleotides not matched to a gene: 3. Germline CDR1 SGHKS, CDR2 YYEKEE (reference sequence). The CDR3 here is CASSLGQGSGYTF. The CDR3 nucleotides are TGTGCCAGCAGCTTGGGACAGGGTAGTGGCTACACCTTC.

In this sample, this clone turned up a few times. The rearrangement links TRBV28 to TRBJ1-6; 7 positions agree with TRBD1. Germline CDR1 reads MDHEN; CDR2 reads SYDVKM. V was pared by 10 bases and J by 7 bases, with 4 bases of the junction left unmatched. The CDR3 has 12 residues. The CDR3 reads CATGTDNSPLHF. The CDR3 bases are TGTGCCACCGGGACAGACAATTCACCCCTCCACTTT.

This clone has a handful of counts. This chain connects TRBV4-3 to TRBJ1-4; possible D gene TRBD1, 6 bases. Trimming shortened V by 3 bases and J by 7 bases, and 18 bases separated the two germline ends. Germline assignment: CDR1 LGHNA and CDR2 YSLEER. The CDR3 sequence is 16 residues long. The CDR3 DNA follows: TGCGCCAGCAGCCACCGTTCCAGGGGACCGGGTGAAAAACTGTTTTTT. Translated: CASSHRSRGPGEKLFF.

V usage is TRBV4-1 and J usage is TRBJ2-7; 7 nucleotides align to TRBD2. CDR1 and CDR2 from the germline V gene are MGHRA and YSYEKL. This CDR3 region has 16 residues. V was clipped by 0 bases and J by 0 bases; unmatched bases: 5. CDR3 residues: CASSQDPSGASYEQYF. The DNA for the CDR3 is TGCGCCAGCAGCCAAGACCCCAGCGGGGCCTCCTACGAGCAGTACTTC.

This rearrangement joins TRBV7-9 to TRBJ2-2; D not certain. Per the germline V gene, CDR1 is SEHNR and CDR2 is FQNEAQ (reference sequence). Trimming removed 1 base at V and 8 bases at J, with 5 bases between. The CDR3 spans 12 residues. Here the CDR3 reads CASSLGPGELFF. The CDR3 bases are TGTGCCAGCAGCTTAGGTCCGGGGGAGCTGTTTTTT.

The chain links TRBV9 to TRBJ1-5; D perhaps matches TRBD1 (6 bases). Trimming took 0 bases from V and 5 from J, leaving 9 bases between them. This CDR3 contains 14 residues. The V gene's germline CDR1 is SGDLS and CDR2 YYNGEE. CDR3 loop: CASSVEPGDQPQHF. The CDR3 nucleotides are TGTGCCAGCAGCGTAGAGCCAGGGGATCAGCCCCAGCATTTT.

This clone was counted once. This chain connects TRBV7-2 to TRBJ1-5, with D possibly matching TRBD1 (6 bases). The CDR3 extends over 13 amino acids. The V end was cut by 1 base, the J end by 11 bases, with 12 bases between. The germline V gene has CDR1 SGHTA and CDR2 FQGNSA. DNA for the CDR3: TGTGCCAGCAGCTTAGACAGGGTGGGAGCCCAGCATTTT. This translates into CASSLDRVGAQHF.